This T cell receptor (beta chain) was sequenced during a study of long-term antiretroviral therapy in people with HIV. Study as a whole: When the earliest samples were collected, ART was typically delayed until CD4 counts fell.

Runs used v3.0 of the immunoSEQ assay and were done at survey level. Sequenced by immunoSEQ multiplex PCR; TCRdb stores in-frame clones only, minus some. The repertoire includes 14,000 or so clones, approximately 88% of them detected once, and approximately 10% sits in the top ten. This CDR3 is built from 13 residues. V dropped 6 bases and J dropped 7; count of bases not matched to a gene: 6. The germline V gene encodes CDR1 ENHRY and CDR2 SYGVKD. The chain combines TRBV10-3 with TRBJ2-1; 7 nucleotides match TRBD2. The sample consisted of unsorted PBMCs, taken 6.2 years after starting antiretroviral therapy. This clonotype was obtained from a man between 40 and 49 years old with HIV. The CDR3 region has the DNA TGTGCCATCAGGAATACTAGCGCGAATGAGCAGTTCTTC. It yields the protein CAIRNTSANEQFF.